This T cell receptor beta chain was found in a study of T cells in women clearing cervical HPV infection. Trimming took off 4 bases at V and 4 bases at J, with 27 bases between the two ends. The length of the CDR3 is 18 residues. Germline V gene sequence: CDR1 SQVTM, CDR2 ANQGSEA. Dot-blot hybridization genotyped cervical HPV amplified with MY09/MY11 PCR. Study-level findings and limits: Cases and controls were distinguished at AUC 0.83 by richness and V genes.

A word on this clone: The antigen remains unidentified. From the germline J gene comes the end of the CDR3, since the read stops 3 residues before it.

Some clones are missing from TCRdb's copy, which holds only in-frame ones; the method was immunoSEQ multiplex PCR. The sample table sets out about 26,000 clones. This receptor was obtained from a woman aged 18 to 75 with a cervical HPV16 infection that either progressed to CIN3+ or cleared (not recorded which). Sequencing was done on a sample of blood buffy coat. The chain is built from TRBV29-1 and TRBJ2-3; D is perhaps TRBD1 (7 bases). The CDR3 sequence: CSVVFQGGYKMEADTQYF. CDR3 DNA, as far as it was read: TGCAGCGTTGTTTTCCAGGGGGGTTACAAGATGGAAGCAGATACG.